This T cell receptor (beta chain) was documented in a study of beta chain features in type 1 diabetes. Study-wide results and caveats: The naive, central memory and Treg TCRB repertoires of patients appeared to be more similar to one another than those of healthy donors.

This clone was counted only a few times. Its antigen is not identified. Trimming cost V 5 bases and J 7 bases, with 18 bases left between them. Germline V gene lookup returns CDR1 SEHNR and CDR2 FQNEAQ (reference sequence). The CDR3 consists of 14 residues. Expressed TCRB transcripts were sequenced because the entire RNA isolate underwent reverse transcription. The table came from immunoSEQ multiplex PCR; TCRdb's copy has only in-frame clones and leaves some out. The table shows 450,000 to 600,000 clones, with approximately 30% occurring only once. The chain uses TRBV7-9 and TRBJ2-7; tentative D call: TRBD1 (5 bases). The sample consisted of naive CD4+ T cells from blood. This TCR came from a man between 18 and 29 years old in good health. DNA of the CDR3: TGTGCCAGCAGCAAGGCACAGGTGCTAAGGGAGCAGTACTTC. Translation: CASSKAQVLREQYF.